This paragraph covers one TCR beta chain sequence. The data originate from a study of control samples from healthy donors and cancer patients. Clones were sequenced by immunoSEQ multiplex PCR, and TCRdb holds only the in-frame ones, with some missing. The data contain over 150,000 clones, around 91% of them seen just once; the ten biggest clones take up 1.4%. The CDR3 is 14 amino acids. Trimming took 4 bases from V and 1 from J; bases not matched to a gene: 0. Germline V gene data show CDR1 as MRHNA and CDR2 as SNTAGT. The sequence was obtained from a woman between 45 and 65 years old in good health. The chain joins TRBV6-4 to TRBJ2-3; 9 bases agree with TRBD1. Sequenced input: blood. The CDR3, as DNA: TGTGCCAGCAGTGGGACAGGGGGCACAGATACGCAGTATTTT. It codes for CASSGTGGTDTQYF.